The 22 T cell receptor beta chains in this list originate from one sample, sequenced in a study of cytomegalovirus exposure and HLA in healthy donors (dated by TCRdb to 2016 to 2017). The library was generated by the immunoSEQ multiplex PCR assay. For the multiplex PCR, a mixture combining 60 forward primers for TCR Vbeta segments and 13 reverse primers for TCR Jbeta segments was used. TCRdb holds this immuneACCESS table with in-frame rearrangements only. Some clones are missing; in checked studies, unresolved V genes explain under half, and the rest has no known cause. This sample's table lists roughly 120,000 clones. Over 2% of the sample is taken by the ten largest. Sequenced material: PBMCs. These receptors all come from a man between 35 and 55 years old in good health and CMV-seronegative.

The J gene is TRBJ2-7, the V gene TRBV5-1, with 12 bases identical to TRBD1. The CDR3 consists of 14 residues. Germline CDR1 and CDR2: SGHRS and YFSETQ. V lost 4 bases to trimming and J lost 4 bases; unmatched junction nucleotides: 3. The chain's CDR3 is CASSRGQGAYEQYF. The CDR3 nucleotides read TGCGCCAGCAGCCGGGGACAGGGGGCTTACGAGCAGTACTTC.

As DNA, the CDR3 is TGCGCCAGCAGCCAAGATCTGGCTAGCGGCTCCTACGAGCAGTACTTC. Protein product: CASSQDLASGSYEQYF. The chain couples TRBV4-3 to TRBJ2-7; 7 bases fit TRBD2. The CDR3 runs 16 residues. Germline V lookup: CDR1 LGHNA, CDR2 YSLEER. With 0 bases clipped from V and 0 bases from J, the junction kept 5 bases outside the gene matches.

This chain uses TRBV5-4 with TRBJ2-2; D call uncertain. The CDR3 length is 15 residues. The ends were cut back, 3 bases at V and 5 bases at J, with 14 bases in the middle. Germline CDR1 and CDR2: SGHNT and YYREEE (reference sequence). CDR3 DNA sequence: TGTGCCAGCAGCTCGGGTCTCCAAGCTACCGGGGAGCTGTTTTTT. This gives the protein CASSSGLQATGELFF.

V gene TRBV5-1 combines with J gene TRBJ2-1, with 12 bases identical to TRBD1. J lost 7 bases, V lost 4 bases, and 6 bases had no gene match. The CDR3 totals 15 residues. CDR1 is SGHRS and CDR2 is YFSETQ in the germline V gene. The CDR3: CASSRGTGGFNEQFF. In DNA form, the CDR3 reads TGCGCCAGCAGCCGGGGGACAGGGGGCTTTAATGAGCAGTTCTTC.

On this clone: Other DNA sequences in the sample encode the same CDR3. V is TRBV5-1 and J is TRBJ2-2; perhaps TRBD1 as D (5 bases). V shed 1 base and J shed 1 base, with 5 bases lying between them. Germline loops: CDR1 SGHRS, CDR2 YFSETQ. CDR3 length: 14 amino acids. The CDR3 is CASSLTGNTGELFF. DNA for the CDR3: TGCGCCAGCAGCTTGACAGGGAACACCGGGGAGCTGTTTTTT.

V is TRBV30 and J is TRBJ1-2; possibly TRBD1 for D (6 bases). Germline V gives CDR1 GTSNPN, CDR2 SVGIG (reference sequence). Trimming took off 5 bases at V and 2 bases at J, with 9 bases between the two ends. The CDR3 is 12 residues long. The CDR3 reads CAWDRQNYGYTF. The CDR3 region has the DNA TGTGCCTGGGACAGGCAAAACTATGGCTACACCTTC.

This rearrangement joins TRBV7-2 to TRBJ2-5, with TRBD2 as a possible D gene (6 bases). Trimming took off 1 base at V and 1 base at J, with 10 bases between the two ends. The CDR3 runs 15 residues. Germline lookup yields CDR1 SGHTA and CDR2 FQGNSA. The chain's CDR3 is CASSLVGGTQETQYF. DNA of the CDR3: TGTGCCAGCAGCTTAGTGGGGGGAACCCAAGAGACCCAGTACTTC.

V is TRBV4-1 and J is TRBJ2-5; D possibly corresponds to TRBD2 (6 bases). V was pared by 1 base and J by 11 bases, with 11 bases between. This CDR3 is 12 amino acids long. CDR1 is MGHRA and CDR2 is YSYEKL in the germline V gene. The CDR3 loop reads CASSQADREQYF. The CDR3 DNA reads TGCGCCAGCAGCCAAGCGGATCGGGAGCAGTACTTC.

This chain connects TRBV30 to TRBJ2-3, with 10 bases identical to TRBD2. The CDR3 is 14 residues long. CDR1 and CDR2 from the germline V gene are GTSNPN and SVGIG (reference sequence). V lost 7 bases, J lost 8 bases, and 12 bases stayed unmatched. The CDR3, as DNA: TGTGCCTTCACGCTAGCGGGAGCTGGGGGTACGCAGTATTTT. Its protein product is CAFTLAGAGGTQYF.

The chain links TRBV10-3 to TRBJ1-4; 9 bases map to TRBD1. V lost 2 bases to trimming and J lost 0 bases; unmatched junction nucleotides: 7. Germline V gene sequence: CDR1 ENHRY, CDR2 SYGVKD. This CDR3 spans 18 amino acids. The CDR3 reads CAISEGQGKFTTNEKLFF. The CDR3 DNA follows: TGTGCCATCAGTGAGGGACAGGGGAAGTTTACAACTAATGAAAAACTGTTTTTT.

The chain uses TRBV4-2 and TRBJ2-1, with 11 positions matching TRBD2. V lost 1 base to trimming and J lost 5 bases; unmatched junction nucleotides: 4. This CDR3 comprises 16 residues. Germline values: CDR1 LGHNA, CDR2 YNFKEQ. The CDR3 bases are TGTGCCAGCAGCCAAGTTCGACTAGCGGGAAACAATGAGCAGTTCTTC. It yields the protein CASSQVRLAGNNEQFF.

The gene calls are TRBV7-9 and TRBJ1-2; 8 bases align to TRBD1. The CDR3 runs 16 residues. Per germline, CDR1 SEHNR and CDR2 FQNEAQ (reference sequence). The V gene end was trimmed by 0 bases and the J gene end by 4 bases; junction bases not matched to a gene: 7. DNA for the CDR3: TGTGCCAGCAGCTTAGCGCTAACAGGGGGGAGCTATGGCTACACCTTC. This translates into CASSLALTGGSYGYTF.

The chain combines TRBV5-1 with TRBJ2-3, with D tentatively TRBD2 (6 bases). The CDR3 is 15 residues long. Looked up from germline, CDR1 is SGHRS and CDR2 is YFSETQ. V dropped 3 bases and J dropped 4 bases, with 15 bases sitting between them. The CDR3 bases are TGCGCCAGCAGCTGGACTGACGGGAGACCAGATACGCAGTATTTT. Encoded protein: CASSWTDGRPDTQYF.

V and J are TRBV5-4 and TRBJ2-7; D unresolved. The CDR3 covers 17 residues. Germline values: CDR1 SGHNT, CDR2 YYREEE (reference sequence). Trimming shortened V by 4 bases and J by 6 bases, and 26 bases separated the two germline ends. The CDR3 DNA is TGTGCCAGCAGCAATATCAACAGTCCCCCAAATCCACGCGAGCAGTACTTC. It specifies CASSNINSPPNPREQYF.

The chain has TRBV27 and TRBJ2-3; 11 nucleotides agree with TRBD2. Unmatched junction bases numbered 5, after V lost 6 bases and J lost 6 bases. In germline, CDR1 is MNHEY, CDR2 SMNVEV (reference sequence). CDR3 length: 14 amino acids. CDR3 bases: TGTGCCAGCAGGTTAGCGGGAGGGCCCGATACGCAGTATTTT. It encodes CASRLAGGPDTQYF.

The V gene is TRBV11-2, the J gene TRBJ2-7, with 9 bases lining up with TRBD1. CDR3 length equals 14 residues. Germline trimming cut 5 bases from V and 6 bases from J; bases unmatched to any gene: 8. The germline gives CDR1 SGHAT, CDR2 FQNNGV. The chain's CDR3 is CASSGDRDSGEQYF. The CDR3 DNA follows: TGTGCCAGCAGCGGGGACAGGGACTCGGGCGAGCAGTACTTC.

V usage is TRBV30 and J usage is TRBJ1-5; perhaps TRBD1 as D (6 bases). Trimming pared 3 bases from V and 3 bases from J, leaving 12 bases between. The germline gives CDR1 GTSNPN, CDR2 SVGIG (reference sequence). This CDR3 region has 14 residues. CDR3 sequence: CAWRWQGNNQPQHF. CDR3 nucleotide sequence: TGTGCCTGGAGGTGGCAGGGGAACAATCAGCCCCAGCATTTT.

This chain joins TRBV2 and TRBJ2-4; no reliable D call. CDR3 length: 12 amino acids. V lost 2 bases and J 9 bases, leaving 8 bases between the germline ends. Germline CDR1 SNHLY, CDR2 FYNNEI. CDR3 bases: TGTGCCAGCAGTGAACGGGTGGGCATTCAGTACTTC. This gives the protein CASSERVGIQYF.

CDR3 protein: CASSRPSSGSYEQYF. The CDR3 nucleotides read TGTGCCAGCAGCCGACCATCTAGCGGCTCCTACGAGCAGTACTTC. The V call is TRBV11-3, the J call TRBJ2-7; TRBD2 aligns across 7 bases. V gave up 5 bases and J gave up 0 bases; unmatched junction bases: 7. This CDR3 has 15 residues. The germline gives CDR1 SGHNT, CDR2 YENEEA.

This chain links TRBV25-1 with TRBJ1-1; D may be TRBD1 (6 bases). The germline V gene encodes CDR1 MGHDK and CDR2 SYGVNS. The CDR3 consists of 13 residues. Between the trimmed V and J ends, which lost 2 bases and 7 bases, there was a span of 11 bases. CDR3 sequence (DNA): TGTGCCAGCAGTGAAACTGGACAGATTGAAGCTTTCTTT. Translation: CASSETGQIEAFF.

The V call is TRBV4-2, the J call TRBJ1-1; 7 bases are a match to TRBD1. Per the germline V gene, CDR1 is LGHNA and CDR2 is YNFKEQ. After removal of 1 base from V and 1 base from J, the junction contained 6 bases not matched to a gene. The CDR3 is made up of 16 amino acids. The CDR3 region is CASSQAWTGGNTEAFF. CDR3 DNA: TGTGCCAGCAGCCAAGCTTGGACAGGTGGGAACACTGAAGCTTTCTTT.

V and J are TRBV6-6 and TRBJ1-5; D may be TRBD1 (6 bases). Trimming removed 5 bases at V and 6 bases at J, with 17 bases between. The germline V gene encodes CDR1 MNHNY and CDR2 SVGAGI (reference sequence). The CDR3 spans 15 residues. The DNA of the CDR3 is TGTGCCAGCAGTCCTCGACAGGATCTTCGTCAGCCCCAGCATTTT. This codes for CASSPRQDLRQPQHF.